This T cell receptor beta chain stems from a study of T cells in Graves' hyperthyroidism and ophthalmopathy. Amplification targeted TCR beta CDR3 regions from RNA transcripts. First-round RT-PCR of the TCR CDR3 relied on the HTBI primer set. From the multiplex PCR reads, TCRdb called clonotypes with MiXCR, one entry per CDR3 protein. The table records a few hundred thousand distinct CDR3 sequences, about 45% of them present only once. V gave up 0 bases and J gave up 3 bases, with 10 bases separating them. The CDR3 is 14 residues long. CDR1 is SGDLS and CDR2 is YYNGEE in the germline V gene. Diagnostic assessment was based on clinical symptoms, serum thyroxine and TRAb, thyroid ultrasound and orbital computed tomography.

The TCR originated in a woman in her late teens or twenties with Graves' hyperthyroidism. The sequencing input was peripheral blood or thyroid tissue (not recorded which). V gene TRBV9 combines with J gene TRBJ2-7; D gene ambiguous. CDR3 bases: TGTGCCAGCAGCGTAGGGGTGGGCAACTACGAGCAGTACTTC. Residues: CASSVGVGNYEQYF.